This TCR beta chain was sequenced during a study of human T cells and chemical hapten exposure. Study summary: Patients, chiefly female, had alopecia areata, totalis or universalis. From small differences in pooled library volume came most of the variation in per-sample TCR yields.

Germline lookup yields CDR1 LGHNA and CDR2 YNFKEQ. This CDR3 region has 13 residues. The V end lost 4 bases, the J end lost 8 bases, and 12 bases lay between the germline ends. The time point: patch test 3, about 24 weeks after DPC sensitization. The treatment: therapeutic diphenylcyclopropenone sensitization with weekly scalp DPC. Library construction involved attaching unique molecular identifiers to individual cDNA molecules, which allowed quantitative, reproducible TCR counting. From the RACE reads, TCRdb called clonotypes with MiXCR, one entry per CDR3 protein. The sample shows 150,000 to 200,000 distinct CDR3 sequences, about a quarter of them seen only once.

The chain is built from TRBV4-2 and TRBJ2-4; D remains unclear. The TCR comes from a woman aged 18-29 years with alopecia areata. Some clones in this sample may be carry-over from other donors' samples. The input for sequencing was whole blood, taken in connection with sensitization to the hapten diphenylcyclopropenone (DPC). The CDR3 region has the DNA TGTGCCAGCAGCCCAGGCCTACGGGACATTCAGTACTTC. This codes for CASSPGLRDIQYF.